The present entry profiles one T cell receptor (beta chain) with its context. The record originates from a study of blood T cell repertoires in COVID-19. Study in general: Italy, Spain and the United States were the sources of the convalescent and acute COVID-19 samples. Sources were T cells, B-cell-depleted T cells, or PBMCs; the material itself was cDNA or gDNA.

In the source study's methods: From reference gene primer amplification, estimates of nucleated cell counts were derived. Sequenced by immunoSEQ multiplex PCR; TCRdb stores in-frame clones only, minus some. The V and J calls and clone size are taken from that table; D and trimming were inferred from the DNA. The sample gives about 190,000 clones, approximately 90% of which show up once; over 0.7% is in the top ten. The CDR3 sequence is 13 residues long. Trimming left V 4 bases short and J 4 bases short, with 10 bases between. Specimen: peripheral blood. The sequence was obtained from a woman between 18 and 30 years old who had recovered from COVID-19. The chain has TRBV12-3 or TRBV12-4 and TRBJ1-2; the D is unclear. CDR3 sequence: CASSSNRAYGYTF. The DNA of the CDR3 is TGTGCCAGCAGTTCCAACAGAGCCTATGGCTACACCTTC.